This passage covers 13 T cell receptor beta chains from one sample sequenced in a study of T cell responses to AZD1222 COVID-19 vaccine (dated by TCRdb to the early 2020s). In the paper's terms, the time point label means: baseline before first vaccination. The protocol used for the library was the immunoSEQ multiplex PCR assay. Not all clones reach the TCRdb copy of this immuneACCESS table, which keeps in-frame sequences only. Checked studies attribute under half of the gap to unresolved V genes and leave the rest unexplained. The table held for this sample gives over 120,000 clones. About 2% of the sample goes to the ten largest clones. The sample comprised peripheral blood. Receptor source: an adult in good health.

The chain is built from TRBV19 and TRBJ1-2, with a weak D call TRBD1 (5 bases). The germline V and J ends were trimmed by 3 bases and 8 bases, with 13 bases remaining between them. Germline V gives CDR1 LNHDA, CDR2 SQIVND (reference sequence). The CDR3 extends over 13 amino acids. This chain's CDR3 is CASSMQQEWGYTF. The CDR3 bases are TGTGCCAGTAGTATGCAACAGGAGTGGGGCTACACCTTC.

The CDR3 DNA sequence: TGTGCCAGCAGTCCCCGGACAGGGGTTATCTACGAGCAGTACTTC. Amino acids: CASSPRTGVIYEQYF. This chain uses TRBV6-5 with TRBJ2-7, with 9 bases identical to TRBD1. The CDR3 runs to 15 residues. V dropped 5 bases and J dropped 3; count of bases not matched to a gene: 8. Germline V lookup: CDR1 MNHEY, CDR2 SVGAGI.

The DNA of the CDR3 is TGTGCCAGCAGCTTGGGAGGGATCCGTGAAAAACTGTTTTTT. This translates into CASSLGGIREKLFF. This chain joins TRBV11-2 and TRBJ1-4; D not certain. Trimming cost V 3 bases and J 7 bases, with 12 bases left between them. The germline V gene has CDR1 SGHAT and CDR2 FQNNGV. The CDR3 is 14 amino acids.

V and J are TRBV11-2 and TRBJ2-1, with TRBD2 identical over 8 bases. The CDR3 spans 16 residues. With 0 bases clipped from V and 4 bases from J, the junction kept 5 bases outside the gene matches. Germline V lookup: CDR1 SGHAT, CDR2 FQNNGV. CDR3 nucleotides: TGTGCCAGCAGCTTAGATCGGAGCGGGGGTTACAATGAGCAGTTCTTC. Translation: CASSLDRSGGYNEQFF.

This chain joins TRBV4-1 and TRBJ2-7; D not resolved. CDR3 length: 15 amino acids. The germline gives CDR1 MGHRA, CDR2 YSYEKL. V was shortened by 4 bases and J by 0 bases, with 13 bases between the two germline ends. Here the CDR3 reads CASSPRTASSYEQYF. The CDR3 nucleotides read TGCGCCAGCAGCCCCAGGACGGCAAGCTCCTACGAGCAGTACTTC.

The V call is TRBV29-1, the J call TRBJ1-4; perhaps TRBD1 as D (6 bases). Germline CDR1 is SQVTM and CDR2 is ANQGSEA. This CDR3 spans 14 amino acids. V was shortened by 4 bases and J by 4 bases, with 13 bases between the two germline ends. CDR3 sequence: CSVGKDSSNEKLFF. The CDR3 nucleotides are TGCAGCGTTGGTAAGGACAGCAGTAATGAAAAACTGTTTTTT.

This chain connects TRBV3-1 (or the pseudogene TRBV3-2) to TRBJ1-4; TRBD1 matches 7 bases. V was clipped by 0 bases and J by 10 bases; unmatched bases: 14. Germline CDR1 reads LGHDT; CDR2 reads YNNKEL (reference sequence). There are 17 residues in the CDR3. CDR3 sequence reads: CASSQEGGLMAGGKLFF. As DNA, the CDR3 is TGTGCCAGCAGCCAAGAGGGAGGTCTCATGGCAGGGGGAAAACTGTTTTTT.

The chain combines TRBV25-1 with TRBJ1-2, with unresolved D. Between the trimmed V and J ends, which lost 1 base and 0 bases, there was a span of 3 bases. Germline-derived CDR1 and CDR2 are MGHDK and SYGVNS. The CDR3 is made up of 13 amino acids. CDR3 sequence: CASSESPNYGYTF. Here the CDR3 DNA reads TGTGCCAGCAGTGAATCTCCTAACTATGGCTACACCTTC.

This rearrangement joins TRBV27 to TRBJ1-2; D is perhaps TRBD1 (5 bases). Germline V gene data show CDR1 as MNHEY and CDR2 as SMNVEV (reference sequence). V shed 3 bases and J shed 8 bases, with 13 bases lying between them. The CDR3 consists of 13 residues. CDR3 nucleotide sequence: TGTGCCAGCAGTTTCTCAGGGTCGCGGGGCTACACCTTC. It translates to CASSFSGSRGYTF.

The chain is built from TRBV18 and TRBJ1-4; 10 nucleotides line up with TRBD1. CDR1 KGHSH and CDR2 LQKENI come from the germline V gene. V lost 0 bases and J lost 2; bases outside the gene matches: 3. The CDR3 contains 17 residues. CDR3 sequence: CASSPPGQGSTNEKLFF. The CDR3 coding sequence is TGTGCCAGCTCACCACCGGGACAGGGGTCCACTAATGAAAAACTGTTTTTT.

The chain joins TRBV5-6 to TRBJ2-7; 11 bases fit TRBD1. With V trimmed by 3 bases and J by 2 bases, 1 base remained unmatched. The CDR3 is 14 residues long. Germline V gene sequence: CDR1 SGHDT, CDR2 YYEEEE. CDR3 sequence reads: CASSSGQGAYEQYF. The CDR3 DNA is TGTGCCAGCAGCTCGGGACAGGGGGCCTACGAGCAGTACTTC.

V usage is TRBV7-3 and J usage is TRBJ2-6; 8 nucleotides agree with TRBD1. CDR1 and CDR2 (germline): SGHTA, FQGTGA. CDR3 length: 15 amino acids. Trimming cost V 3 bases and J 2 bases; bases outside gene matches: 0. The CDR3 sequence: CASSLDRAGANVLTF. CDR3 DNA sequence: TGTGCCAGCAGCTTGGACAGGGCTGGGGCCAACGTCCTGACTTTC.

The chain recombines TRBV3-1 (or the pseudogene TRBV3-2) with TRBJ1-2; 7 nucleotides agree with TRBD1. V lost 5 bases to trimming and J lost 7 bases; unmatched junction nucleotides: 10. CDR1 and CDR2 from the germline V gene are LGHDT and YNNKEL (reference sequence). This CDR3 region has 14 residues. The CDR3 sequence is CASSGGTAPLGYTF. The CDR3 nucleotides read TGTGCCAGCAGCGGGGGGACAGCCCCGCTTGGCTACACCTTC.